The T cell receptor beta chain described here comes from a study of cytomegalovirus exposure and HLA in healthy donors (TCRdb year 2017). For the wider study: According to a later analysis, the 120 or so validation repertoires were produced on the same platform as the 600 to 850 repertoires of the first cohort. Along with the roughly 610-subject first cohort, a separate validation cohort of about 110 different subjects was used. To predict cytomegalovirus infection status, the study brought together high-throughput TCR immunosequencing, statistical association of individual TCRs with disease status, and machine learning. The study was designed to test whether signatures of past pathogen exposure could be identified by cataloging public T cell receptors.

About this clone: No cognate antigen has been identified for it. The sample holds no much larger clone one base away, and base qualities are not on file.

The library came from the immunoSEQ multiplex PCR assay. As for how the authors treated the data: A statistical classification framework was built for diagnosing cytomegalovirus status from the catalog of TCR beta chain sequences. This immuneACCESS table, as held by TCRdb, lists in-frame sequences with V and J called but not all clones. Of the missing ones, under half trace to an unresolved V gene in checked studies; the others have no known cause. V, J and clone size were drawn from that table, and D and trimming were deduced from the DNA. The sample records some 170,000 clones, around 88% of which are singletons. The leading ten clones occupy around 2% of the sample. The CDR1 and CDR2 encoded by the germline V gene are SNHLY and FYNNEI. From the cysteine up to the phenylalanine, the CDR3 has a length of 14 residues. Only the CDR3 portion is preserved as DNA: 42 bases, with reading frame beginning at the first base. A distance of 21 bases separates the germline ends of V and J, which lose 11 bases and 4 bases respectively.

Broad study findings and their caveats: Three of the identified cytomegalovirus-associated TCR beta chains were confirmed in vitro to be specific for cytomegalovirus antigens. Cytomegalovirus status was reported to be diagnosed by the classifier with high specificity and sensitivity in both the original and validation cohorts. While some public TCRs were present in many individuals, most TCR sequences turned up only very rarely across donors. A total of roughly 160 TCR beta chains were listed by the study as associated with cytomegalovirus. A later analysis found that TCRs clustered in the first cohort also tended to co-occur in the roughly 120 validation repertoires, with 90% to 95% of cluster scores above 0. A later analysis lacked HLA typing for the validation cohort, so it scored co-occurrence in that cohort across all 110 or so repertoires. The authors suggested that the approach could potentially be extended to other disease states and immunological phenotypes.

Separate from the approximately 700-subject first cohort, the validation cohort of about 120 subjects was the group to which the donors belonged. Sequenced material: PBMCs. The chain joins TRBV2 to TRBJ2-7; a tentative D match to TRBD2 spans 7 bases. This TCR was recovered from a woman aged 18-30 years in good health and CMV-seronegative. The DNA sequence is given as TGTGCCCTCCTCGGGGGGACAACCCTGTACGAGCAGTACTTC. This translates into CALLGGTTLYEQYF.